This T cell receptor (beta chain) is from a study of blood T cell repertoires in COVID-19. Germline assignment: CDR1 SGDLS and CDR2 YYNGEE. CDR3 length equals 17 residues. After removal of 3 bases from V and 7 bases from J, the junction contained 9 bases not matched to a gene. Data came from immunoSEQ multiplex PCR; TCRdb stores just in-frame clones and leaves some out. The data contain around 300,000 clones, around 88% of them singletons. This TCR came from a woman aged 40 to 49 who had recovered from COVID-19. Sequences were obtained from PBMCs or T cells enriched from blood (not recorded which). This chain joins TRBV9 and TRBJ2-1; 14 bases match TRBD2. CDR3 bases: TGTGCCAGCAGCGGAGAGAAGGGACTAGCGGGAGAGAATGAGCAGTTCTTC. Translated, it gives CASSGEKGLAGENEQFF.